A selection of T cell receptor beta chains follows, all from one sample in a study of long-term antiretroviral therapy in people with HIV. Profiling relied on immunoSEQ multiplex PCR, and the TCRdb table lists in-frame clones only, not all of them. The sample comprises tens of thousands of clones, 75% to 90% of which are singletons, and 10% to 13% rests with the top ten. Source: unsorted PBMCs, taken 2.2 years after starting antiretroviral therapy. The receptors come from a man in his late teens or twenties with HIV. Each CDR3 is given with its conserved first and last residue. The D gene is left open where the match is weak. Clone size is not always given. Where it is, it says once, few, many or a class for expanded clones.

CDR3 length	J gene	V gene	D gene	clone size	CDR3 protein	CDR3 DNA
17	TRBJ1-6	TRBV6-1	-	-	CASSEGGGIPYNSPLHF	TGTGCCAGCAGTGAAGGAGGTGGGATTCCCTATAATTCACCCCTCCACTTT
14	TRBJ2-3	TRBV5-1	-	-	CASSTESSTDTQYF	TGCGCCAGCAGCACAGAGTCTAGCACAGATACGCAGTATTTT
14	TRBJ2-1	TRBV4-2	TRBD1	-	CASSHLQGNNEQFF	TGTGCCAGCAGCCATTTACAGGGGAACAATGAGCAGTTCTTC
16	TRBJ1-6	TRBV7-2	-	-	CASSSTWGGYNSPLHF	TGTGCCAGCAGCTCTACCTGGGGCGGATATAATTCACCCCTCCACTTT
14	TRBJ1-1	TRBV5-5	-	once	CASSLRVSDTEAFF	TGTGCCAGCAGCCTCAGGGTATCGGACACTGAAGCTTTCTTT
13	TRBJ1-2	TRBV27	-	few	CASRENQARGYTF	TGTGCCAGCAGAGAGAATCAAGCGAGAGGCTACACCTTC
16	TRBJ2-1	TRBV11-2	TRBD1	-	CASSLIRGQGAHEQFF	TGTGCCAGCAGCTTAATCCGCGGACAGGGGGCCCATGAGCAGTTCTTC
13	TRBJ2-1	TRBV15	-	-	CATSRDKGNEQFF	TGTGCCACCAGCAGAGATAAAGGCAATGAGCAGTTCTTC
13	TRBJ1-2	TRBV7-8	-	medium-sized	CASSLGGAYGYTF	TGTGCCAGCAGCCTCGGGGGGGCCTATGGCTACACCTTC
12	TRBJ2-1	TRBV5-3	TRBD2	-	CARTLAGAEQFF	TGTGCCAGAACGTTAGCGGGCGCTGAGCAGTTCTTC
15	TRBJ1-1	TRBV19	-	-	CASSRGDGLNTEAFF	TGTGCCAGTAGTAGGGGGGACGGCTTGAACACTGAAGCTTTCTTT
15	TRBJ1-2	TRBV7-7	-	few	CASSFADGQVGGYTF	TGTGCTAGCAGCTTCGCGGACGGACAAGTCGGTGGCTACACCTTC
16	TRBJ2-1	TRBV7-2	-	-	CASSLGGSPAYNEQFF	TGTGCCAGCAGCTTAGGAGGCTCTCCGGCCTACAATGAGCAGTTCTTC
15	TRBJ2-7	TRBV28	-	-	CASSPRGRSSYEQYF	TGTGCCAGCAGTCCCCGCGGGCGGAGCTCCTACGAGCAGTACTTC
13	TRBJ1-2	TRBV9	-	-	CASSDGGVRNISF	TGTGCCAGCAGCGATGGTGGGGTCCGTAATATTTCCTTC
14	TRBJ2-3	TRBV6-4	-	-	CASSDGGGADTQYF	TGTGCCAGCAGTGATGGTGGAGGGGCAGATACGCAGTATTTT
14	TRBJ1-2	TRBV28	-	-	CASSLPTGNYGYTF	TGTGCCAGCAGTTTGCCCACAGGGAACTATGGCTACACCTTC
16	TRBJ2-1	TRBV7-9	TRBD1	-	CASSAFPGQPPHEQFF	TGTGCCAGCAGCGCCTTTCCGGGACAGCCACCACATGAGCAGTTCTTC
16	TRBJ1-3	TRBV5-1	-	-	CASSLRGDFSGNTIYF	TGCGCCAGCAGCTTGAGAGGGGATTTCTCTGGAAACACCATATATTTT
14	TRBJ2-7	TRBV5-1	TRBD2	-	CASSLGGTTYEQYF	TGCGCCAGCAGCTTGGGGGGGACTACCTACGAGCAGTACTTC
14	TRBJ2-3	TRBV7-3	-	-	CASSAYSSTDTQYF	TGTGCCAGCAGCGCGTACTCTAGCACAGATACGCAGTATTTT
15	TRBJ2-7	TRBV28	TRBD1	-	CASSLAGQGSYEQYF	TGTGCCAGCAGTTTGGCAGGACAGGGGTCCTACGAGCAGTACTTC
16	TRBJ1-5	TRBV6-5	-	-	CASSYAGPGSNQPQHF	TGTGCCAGCAGTTACGCGGGGCCAGGTAGCAATCAGCCCCAGCATTTT